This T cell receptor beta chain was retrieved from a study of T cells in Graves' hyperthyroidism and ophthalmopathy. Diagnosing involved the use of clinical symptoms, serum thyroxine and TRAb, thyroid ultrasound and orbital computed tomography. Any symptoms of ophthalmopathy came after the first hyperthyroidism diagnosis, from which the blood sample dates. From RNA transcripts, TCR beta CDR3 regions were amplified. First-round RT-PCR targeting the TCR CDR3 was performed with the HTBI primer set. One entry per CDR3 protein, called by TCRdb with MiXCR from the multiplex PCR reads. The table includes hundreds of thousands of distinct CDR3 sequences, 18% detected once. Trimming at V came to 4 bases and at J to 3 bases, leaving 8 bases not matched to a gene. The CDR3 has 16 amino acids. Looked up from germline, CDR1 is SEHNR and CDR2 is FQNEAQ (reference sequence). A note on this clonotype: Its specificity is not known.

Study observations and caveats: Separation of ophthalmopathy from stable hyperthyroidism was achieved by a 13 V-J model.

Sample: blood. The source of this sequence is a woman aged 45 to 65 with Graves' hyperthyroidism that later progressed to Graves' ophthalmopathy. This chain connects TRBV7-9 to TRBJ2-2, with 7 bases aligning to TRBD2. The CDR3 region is CASSSIGGGYTGELFF. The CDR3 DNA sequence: TGTGCCAGCAGCTCGATCGGCGGGGGTTACACCGGGGAGCTGTTTTTT. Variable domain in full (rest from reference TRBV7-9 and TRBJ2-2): DTGVSQNPRHKITKRGQNVTFRCDPISEHNRLYWYRQTLGQGPEFLTYFQNEAQLEKSRLLSDRFSAERPKGSFSTLEIQRTEQGDSAMYLCASSSIGGGYTGELFFGEGSRLTVL.